The 9 T cell receptor beta chains in this list originate from one sample, sequenced in a study of beta chain features in type 1 diabetes. As every portion of the isolated RNA was reverse transcribed, the sequencing read expressed TCRB transcripts. Profiling relied on immunoSEQ multiplex PCR, and the TCRdb table lists in-frame clones only, not all of them. The sample has a few hundred thousand clones; 9.5% to 10% are singletons. These receptors lack a known antigen. The study, taken as a whole, reports: Moderate but significant shortening of TCRB CDR3s was recorded in all four CD4+ subsets from Type 1 diabetes patients.

Sample: central memory CD4+ T cells from blood. The receptors come from a man younger than 45 with type 1 diabetes.

This clone has just a few counts. V usage is TRBV2 and J usage is TRBJ1-5; TRBD1 agrees at 10 bases. V shed 8 bases, J shed 6 bases, and the junction held 7 bases outside the gene matches. This CDR3 contains 14 residues. Per the germline V gene, CDR1 is SNHLY and CDR2 is FYNNEI. The DNA of the CDR3 is TGTGCCAGCGGAGGACAGGGGGAAGGTCAGCCCCAGCATTTT. It is translated as CASGGQGEGQPQHF.

This clone has at least ten counts. This chain connects TRBV7-9 to TRBJ2-5; 7 bases line up with TRBD1. Germline lookup yields CDR1 SEHNR and CDR2 FQNEAQ (reference sequence). The CDR3 covers 14 residues. The V and J ends lost 2 bases and 5 bases, in that order; junction bases with no gene match: 5. The CDR3 bases are TGTGCCAGCAGCTTAACGACAGGGCAGGAGACCCAGTACTTC. Translation gives CASSLTTGQETQYF. The complete variable domain, with remaining parts taken from reference TRBV7-9 and TRBJ2-5, reads DTGVSQNPRHKITKRGQNVTFRCDPISEHNRLYWYRQTLGQGPEFLTYFQNEAQLEKSRLLSDRFSAERPKGSFSTLEIQRTEQGDSAMYLCASSLTTGQETQYFGPGTRLLVL.

This clone was detected ten times or more. Other nucleotide sequences from this sample produce the same CDR3. The chain recombines TRBV11-3 with TRBJ2-2; no firm D call. Germline values: CDR1 SGHNT, CDR2 YENEEA. The CDR3 consists of 14 residues. V lost 3 bases and J lost 1, with 6 bases in between. CDR3 sequence reads: CASSLGRNTGELFF. DNA for the CDR3: TGTGCCAGCAGCTTGGGCAGGAACACCGGGGAGCTGTTTTTT.

V is TRBV7-9 and J is TRBJ2-2; unclear D gene. The germline V gene has CDR1 SEHNR and CDR2 FQNEAQ (reference sequence). V lost 3 bases and J lost 2, with 7 bases in between. The CDR3 is 14 residues long. In nucleotides, the CDR3 is TGTGCCAGCAGCTTCTCCTTTAACACCGGGGAGCTGTTTTTT. This codes for CASSFSFNTGELFF. The full variable domain, completed using reference TRBV7-9 and TRBJ2-2, is DTGVSQNPRHKITKRGQNVTFRCDPISEHNRLYWYRQTLGQGPEFLTYFQNEAQLEKSRLLSDRFSAERPKGSFSTLEIQRTEQGDSAMYLCASSFSFNTGELFFGEGSRLTVL.

The table lists this clone with a few counts. This chain links TRBV4-3 with TRBJ1-1; no clear D gene. CDR3 length: 14 residues. With 0 bases removed from V and 4 bases from J, the gap between germline ends came to 9 bases. Germline values: CDR1 LGHNA, CDR2 YSLEER. The CDR3 reads CASSQDGGLTEAFF. For the CDR3, the DNA is TGCGCCAGCAGCCAAGATGGAGGGCTCACTGAAGCTTTCTTT.

V and J are TRBV6-5 and TRBJ2-7; 9 bases agree with TRBD1. V was pared by 4 bases and J by 6 bases, with 13 bases of the junction left unmatched. The germline CDR1 and CDR2 sequences are MNHEY and SVGAGI. This CDR3 contains 16 residues. Written as DNA, the CDR3 is TGTGCCAGCAGTTCACTAACAGGGGGCGCGATCGGCGAGCAGTACTTC. Protein sequence: CASSSLTGGAIGEQYF.

This sequence joins TRBV6-4 and TRBJ2-7; 14 bases map to TRBD2. Germline assignment: CDR1 MRHNA and CDR2 SNTAGT. The CDR3 has 20 amino acids. The V gene end was trimmed by 3 bases and the J gene end by 0 bases; junction bases not matched to a gene: 13. Here the CDR3 reads CASSEDFDWTSGRNSYEQYF. In nucleotides, the CDR3 is TGTGCCAGCAGTGAAGACTTCGATTGGACTAGCGGGAGGAACTCCTACGAGCAGTACTTC.

This clone was found a few times. The CDR3 loop reads CASRGTGSGANVLTF. The CDR3 nucleotides are TGTGCCAGTAGGGGAACGGGGTCTGGGGCCAACGTCCTGACTTTC. V is TRBV19 and J is TRBJ2-6; D possibly corresponds to TRBD2 (5 bases). CDR1 and CDR2 from the germline V gene are LNHDA and SQIVND (reference sequence). V was shortened by 6 bases and J by 1 base, with 10 bases between the two germline ends. The CDR3 sequence is 15 residues long.

This sequence joins TRBV5-1 and TRBJ2-7; TRBD1 might be the D (6 bases). CDR3 size: 14 residues. Looked up from germline, CDR1 is SGHRS and CDR2 is YFSETQ. With 8 bases removed from V and 1 base from J, the gap between germline ends came to 16 bases. The chain's CDR3 is CASRGTQISYEQYF. The CDR3 nucleotides read TGCGCCAGTAGAGGGACACAGATTTCCTACGAGCAGTACTTC.